These 22 T cell receptor beta chains were sequenced from one sample in a study of T cells in narcolepsy. Method: immunoSEQ multiplex PCR; TCRdb's copy keeps in-frame clones and lacks some. This table has about 27,000 clones, around 74% appearing once. The sequencing input was memory (CD45RA-) CD4+ T cells from blood. These receptors were obtained from a human donor in good health.

The gene calls are TRBV7-2 and TRBJ2-3; tentative D call: TRBD2 (6 bases). The CDR3 covers 14 residues. CDR1 is SGHTA and CDR2 is FQGNSA in the germline V gene. Trimming removed 4 bases at V and 2 bases at J, with 10 bases between. As DNA, the CDR3 is TGTGCCAGCAGCTCGGGACTTTTCACAGATACGCAGTATTTT. It translates to CASSSGLFTDTQYF. The full variable domain, with the rest looked up from reference TRBV7-2 and TRBJ2-3, is GAGVSQSPSNKVTEKGKDVELRCDPISGHTALYWYRQSLGQGLEFLIYFQGNSAPDKSGLPSDRFSAERTGGSVSTLTIQRTQQEDSAVYLCASSSGLFTDTQYFGPGTRLTVL.

This chain joins TRBV28 and TRBJ1-1; D is possibly TRBD1 (5 bases). This CDR3 spans 17 amino acids. Looked up from germline, CDR1 is MDHEN and CDR2 is SYDVKM. V lost 4 bases, J lost 1 base, and 19 bases lay in between. CDR3 protein: CASSSSYGGKGNTEAFF. The CDR3 region has the DNA TGTGCCAGCAGTTCCTCATATGGGGGGAAGGGGAACACTGAAGCTTTCTTT.

The chain joins TRBV20-1 to TRBJ1-2; possible D gene TRBD1, 6 bases. Germline lookup yields CDR1 DFQATT and CDR2 SNEGSKA (reference sequence). The CDR3 covers 11 residues. Trimming shortened V by 6 bases and J by 13 bases, and 18 bases separated the two germline ends. This CDR3 is CSAAGQLLRTF. CDR3 DNA: TGCAGTGCCGCTGGACAGCTACTTCGCACCTTC.

This rearrangement joins TRBV29-1 to TRBJ2-3, with D perhaps matching TRBD1 (5 bases). This CDR3 region has 14 residues. Deletions cut 2 bases from V and 3 bases from J, with 12 bases between. Germline values: CDR1 SQVTM, CDR2 ANQGSEA. The CDR3 bases are TGCAGCGTTGAACCGGCAGGGCGGACAGATACGCAGTATTTT. Translation: CSVEPAGRTDTQYF.

A note on this clone: Germline and junction disagree at one end, which may indicate a read error. The CDR3 DNA follows: TGTGCTAGCAGCCGAACTAGCTTGCGGATCGAGACCCAGTACTTC. Translated: CASSRTSLRIETQYF. The chain couples TRBV7-7 to TRBJ2-5; TRBD2 is a possible D gene (6 bases). The germline V gene encodes CDR1 SSHAT and CDR2 FNYEAQ (reference sequence). CDR3 length: 15 residues.

This clone has a single count. This chain links TRBV7-3 with TRBJ2-5; unclear D gene. The V gene's germline CDR1 is SGHTA and CDR2 FQGTGA. The ends were cut back, 1 base at V and 5 bases at J, with 8 bases in the middle. The CDR3 consists of 13 residues. This CDR3 reads CASSLSFGETQYF. The CDR3 DNA reads TGTGCCAGCAGCTTAAGCTTCGGTGAGACCCAGTACTTC.

V is TRBV9 and J is TRBJ2-5; the D gene is possibly TRBD1 (6 bases). The DNA matches TRBJ2-7 better at its end, which makes the J call doubtful. CDR3 length: 14 residues. The V gene's germline CDR1 is SGDLS and CDR2 YYNGEE. The CDR3: CASSRTATSYEQYF. In nucleotides, the CDR3 is TGTGCCAGCAGCCGGACAGCCACTTCCTACGAGCAGTACTTC.

V and J are TRBV6-5 and TRBJ2-7, with TRBD2 matching over 9 bases. CDR1 MNHEY and CDR2 SVGAGI come from the germline V gene. Unmatched junction bases numbered 6, after V lost 7 bases and J lost 2 bases. This CDR3 spans 14 amino acids. CDR3 protein: CASKELAGPYEQYF. The CDR3 DNA reads TGTGCCAGCAAGGAACTAGCGGGCCCCTACGAGCAGTACTTC.

The rearrangement uses TRBV7-3 and TRBJ2-7; 8 positions match TRBD1. V gave up 1 base and J gave up 2 bases; unmatched junction bases: 4. The CDR3 length is 15 residues. Germline CDR1 and CDR2: SGHTA and FQGTGA. The CDR3 reads CASSLRGTGPYEQYF. CDR3 nucleotide sequence: TGTGCCAGCAGCTTAAGAGGGACAGGCCCCTACGAGCAGTACTTC. Together with reference TRBV7-3 and TRBJ2-7, the CDR3 gives the full variable domain: GAGVSQTPSNKVTEKGKYVELRCDPISGHTALYWYRQSLGQGPEFLIYFQGTGAADDSGLPNDRFFAVRPEGSVSTLKIQRTERGDSAVYLCASSLRGTGPYEQYFGPGTRLTVT.

The rearrangement joins TRBV5-1 to TRBJ2-7; weak D call: TRBD1 (6 bases). V was cut by 5 bases and J by 6 bases, with 18 bases left in between. This CDR3 is built from 14 residues. Germline assignment: CDR1 SGHRS and CDR2 YFSETQ. The CDR3 reads CASRWTASTSEQYF. CDR3 nucleotide sequence: TGCGCCAGCAGGTGGACAGCGAGTACCAGCGAGCAGTACTTC. The entire variable domain, with the rest obtained from reference TRBV5-1 and TRBJ2-7, is as follows: KAGVTQTPRYLIKTRGQQVTLSCSPISGHRSVSWYQQTPGQGLQFLFEYFSETQRNKGNFPGRFSGRQFSNSRSEMNVSTLELGDSALYLCASRWTASTSEQYFGPGTRLTVT.

The CDR3: CASSLAGSTDTQYF. CDR3 DNA: TGTGCCAGCAGCTTGGCAGGGAGCACAGATACGCAGTATTTT. The chain carries TRBV5-4 and TRBJ2-3; D possibly corresponds to TRBD1 (5 bases). V was clipped by 0 bases and J by 0 bases, with 5 bases between them. Per the germline V gene, CDR1 is SGHNT and CDR2 is YYREEE (reference sequence). The CDR3 totals 14 residues.

The CDR3 bases are TGTGCCAGCAGTTCCCCGGGACAAGGCACAGATACGCAGTATTTT. It is translated as CASSSPGQGTDTQYF. This chain connects TRBV2 to TRBJ2-3; D may be TRBD1 (6 bases). V lost 5 bases and J lost 1, with 13 bases in between. Germline CDR1 is SNHLY and CDR2 is FYNNEI. The CDR3 is 15 residues long.

The chain joins TRBV11-2 to TRBJ2-2; TRBD1 matches at 9 bases. Unmatched junction bases numbered 10, after V lost 3 bases and J lost 2 bases. The length of the CDR3 is 18 residues. Germline loops: CDR1 SGHAT, CDR2 FQNNGV. CDR3 DNA sequence: TGTGCCAGCAGCTTCAAAACTCGGACAGGGGACAACACCGGGGAGCTGTTTTTT. This gives the protein CASSFKTRTGDNTGELFF. Together with reference TRBV11-2 and TRBJ2-2, the CDR3 gives the full variable domain: EAGVAQSPRYKIIEKRQSVAFWCNPISGHATLYWYQQILGQGPKLLIQFQNNGVVDDSQLPKDRFSAERLKGVDSTLKIQPAKLEDSAVYLCASSFKTRTGDNTGELFFGEGSRLTVL.

V gene TRBV12-5 combines with J gene TRBJ1-2, with D unresolved. CDR3 length: 13 amino acids. The V end lost 1 base, the J end lost 8 bases, and 11 bases lay between the germline ends. Looked up from germline, CDR1 is LGHNT and CDR2 is FRNRAP. The CDR3 protein is CASGLGTYGGYTF. CDR3 sequence (DNA): TGTGCTAGTGGTTTGGGGACGTATGGGGGCTACACCTTC. The full variable domain, with the rest looked up from reference TRBV12-5 and TRBJ1-2, is DARVTQTPRHKVTEMGQEVTMRCQPILGHNTVFWYRQTMMQGLELLAYFRNRAPLDDSGMPKDRFSAEMPDATLATLKIQPSEPRDSAVYFCASGLGTYGGYTFGSGTRLTVV.

The rearrangement uses TRBV7-6 and TRBJ1-5; D call uncertain. Germline loops: CDR1 SGHVS, CDR2 FNYEAQ. Trimming took off 0 bases at V and 6 bases at J, with 6 bases between the two ends. The CDR3 is 13 amino acids. The CDR3 nucleotides are TGTGCCAGCAGCTTAGCCGGTAGTCAGCCCCAGCATTTT. Translating it yields CASSLAGSQPQHF.

The V gene is TRBV11-1, the J gene TRBJ1-3; D is perhaps TRBD1 (5 bases). Germline assignment: CDR1 SGHAT and CDR2 FQDESV (reference sequence). The CDR3 has 15 residues. V was shortened by 3 bases and J by 0 bases, with 9 bases between the two germline ends. CDR3 protein: CASSFMGDSGNTIYF. The CDR3 DNA reads as TGTGCCAGCAGCTTCATGGGGGACTCTGGAAACACCATATATTTT.

The chain carries TRBV10-1 and TRBJ1-2; no clear D gene. Germline V gene sequence: CDR1 WNHNN, CDR2 SYGVQD (reference sequence). Deletions cut 6 bases from V and 8 bases from J, with 16 bases between. This CDR3 region has 13 residues. The CDR3 DNA sequence: TGCGCCAGCAGATTAGACGGTATCAGGGGCTACACCTTC. Amino acid sequence: CASRLDGIRGYTF.

This clone was recorded only once. The chain uses TRBV5-1 and TRBJ2-3; 8 bases agree with TRBD2. This CDR3 spans 16 amino acids. CDR1 and CDR2 from the germline V gene are SGHRS and YFSETQ. After removal of 3 bases from V and 2 bases from J, the junction contained 8 bases not matched to a gene. The CDR3 reads CASSSFLAGNTDTQYF. The CDR3 nucleotides are TGCGCCAGCAGCTCCTTTCTAGCGGGTAACACAGATACGCAGTATTTT.

As for this clone: Relative to the germline gene, one junction end is altered; a read error may explain this. This chain uses TRBV7-2 with TRBJ2-7; 10 nucleotides align to TRBD2. CDR1 is SGHTA and CDR2 is FQGNSA in the germline V gene. This CDR3 spans 14 amino acids. The CDR3 nucleotides read TGTGCCAGCAGCATAGCGGGGGGCTCCTACGAGCAGTACTTC. Encoded protein: CASSIAGGSYEQYF.

The chain employs TRBV18 and TRBJ1-3; possibly TRBD1 for D (5 bases). Trimming pared 0 bases from V and 8 bases from J, leaving 17 bases between. Germline V gene sequence: CDR1 KGHSH, CDR2 LQKENI. The CDR3 length is 16 residues. CDR3 protein: CASSPPGPHRGDTIYF. CDR3 coding DNA: TGTGCCAGCTCACCACCAGGACCGCATCGGGGGGACACCATATATTTT.

In DNA, the CDR3 is TGCAGCGTAGCACAGGGGGGTAGCAATCAGCCCCAGCATTTT. This sequence encodes CSVAQGGSNQPQHF. The chain combines TRBV29-1 with TRBJ1-5, with TRBD1 matching 8 bases. Germline V lookup: CDR1 SQVTM, CDR2 ANQGSEA. After removal of 6 bases from V and 0 bases from J, the junction contained 4 bases not matched to a gene. This CDR3 is 14 amino acids long.

V gene TRBV14 combines with J gene TRBJ2-7; 8 bases map to TRBD1. CDR1 and CDR2 (germline): SGHDN, FVKESK. After removal of 1 base from V and 4 bases from J, the junction contained 6 bases not matched to a gene. This CDR3 region has 15 residues. The CDR3 DNA sequence: TGTGCCAGCAGCCAAGGGTGGCAGGGGGCTTACGAGCAGTACTTC. The encoded protein is CASSQGWQGAYEQYF.